The TCR beta chain described here comes from a study of blood T cell repertoires in COVID-19. Study-wide background: Sites in the United States, Italy and Spain provided acute and convalescent COVID-19 samples. The cDNA or gDNA used as material had been derived from T cells, B-cell-depleted T cells, or PBMCs.

Authors' analysis steps: Amplification of reference gene primers was used by the study to estimate nucleated cell counts. The assay was immunoSEQ multiplex PCR, and TCRdb's table has in-frame clones only and misses some. From that table come the V and J calls and clone size; the DNA was used to work out D and trimming. The sample holds some 220,000 clones, 80% to 85% seen once. Deletions cut 0 bases from V and 1 base from J, with 12 bases between. The CDR3 has 16 amino acids. CDR1 and CDR2 (germline): KGHSY, FQNENV. The J gene is TRBJ1-1, the V gene TRBV16; D ambiguous. The receptor's source is a woman under 40 who had recovered from COVID-19. The sample comprised peripheral blood. CDR3 sequence: CASSQSLGLWNTEAFF. CDR3 DNA sequence: TGTGCCAGCAGCCAATCCCTAGGACTTTGGAACACTGAAGCTTTCTTT. The complete variable domain, with remaining parts taken from reference TRBV16 and TRBJ1-1, reads GEEVAQTPKHLVRGEGQKAKLYCAPIKGHSYVFWYQQVLKNEFKFLISFQNENVFDETGMPKERFSAKCLPNSPCSLEIQATKLEDSAVYFCASSQSLGLWNTEAFFGQGTRLTVV.